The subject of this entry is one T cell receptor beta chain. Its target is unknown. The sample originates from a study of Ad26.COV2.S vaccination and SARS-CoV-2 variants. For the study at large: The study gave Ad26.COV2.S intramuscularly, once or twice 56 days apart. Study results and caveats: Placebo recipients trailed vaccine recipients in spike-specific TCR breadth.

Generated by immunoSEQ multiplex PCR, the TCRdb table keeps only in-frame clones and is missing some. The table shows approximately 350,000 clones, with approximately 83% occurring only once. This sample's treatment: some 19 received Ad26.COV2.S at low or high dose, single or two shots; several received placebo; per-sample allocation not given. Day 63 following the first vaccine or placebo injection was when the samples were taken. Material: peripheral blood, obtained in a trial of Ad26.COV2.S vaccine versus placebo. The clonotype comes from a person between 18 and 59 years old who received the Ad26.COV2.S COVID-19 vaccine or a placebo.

The CDR3 DNA reads as TGTGCCAGCAGCTTCGTGGGTTGGGAGACCCAGTACTTC. Translation gives CASSFVGWETQYF. This rearrangement joins TRBV11-1 to TRBJ2-5; D gene uncertain. Trimming pared 3 bases from V and 5 bases from J, leaving 10 bases between. The CDR3 sequence is 13 residues long. Germline values: CDR1 SGHAT, CDR2 FQDESV (reference sequence).